This T cell receptor (beta chain) was sequenced for a study of CD8+ T cells in alopecia areata. About the research overall: Treatment of the treated patients consisted of oral tofacitinib, 5 to 10 mg twice daily.

Extracted RNA was reverse transcribed into cDNA, the sequencing template. Clones were sequenced by immunoSEQ multiplex PCR, and TCRdb holds only the in-frame ones, with some missing. This table holds approximately 200,000 clones, about 62% found once. Documented treatment: oral pan-JAK inhibitor, 5-10 mg twice daily. Germline V gives CDR1 GTSNPN, CDR2 SVGIG (reference sequence). V was trimmed by 4 bases and J by 7 bases, leaving 20 bases between them. The CDR3 is 15 residues long. V and J are TRBV30 and TRBJ1-5, with D possibly being TRBD1 (6 bases). The sequencing here drew on CD4+ T cells sorted from blood, taken at week 24, from a patient treated with tofacitinib. The sequence was obtained from a human donor with alopecia areata. The CDR3 spells CAWTRGGTSGQPQHF. In DNA form, the CDR3 reads TGTGCCTGGACGAGGGGGGGAACGAGTGGACAGCCCCAGCATTTT.